This entry describes one T cell receptor (beta chain). The antigen this receptor binds is unknown. Qualities for individual bases were not recorded, and no much larger clone is one base off. The sample originates from a study of blood T cell repertoires in COVID-19 (dated by TCRdb to the early 2020s). A note on the overall study: Samples from collaborators originated in the United States, Italy and Spain and spanned both the acute and convalescent phases of COVID-19. The prospective study material was composed of cDNA or gDNA derived from T cells, B-cell-depleted T cells, or PBMCs. Subjects who had been exposed to COVID-19, were actively infected with it, or had recovered from it provided the deeply sampled blood TCRbeta repertoires that made up the dataset. The repertoires were released in a freely available public database intended as a resource for research on the immune response to SARS-CoV-2. Samples came from the ongoing ImmuneRACE study (first 160 participants) plus 1,254 subjects from 6 global collaborators. Sample metadata almost always included a de-identified subject ID, COVID-19 status, age in years and sex. Where available, HLA class I and class II types were obtained from metadata supplied by the sample provider rather than from assay-based typing. Study-level results and caveats: How much clinical and demographic metadata was included differed by source and by participant, and the metadata was provided uncurated.

The immunoSEQ Assay, a bias-controlled multiplex PCR, was used to amplify TCRbeta CDR3 regions from genomic DNA. In the paper's pipeline: The number of nucleated cells in each sample was estimated by amplification of reference gene primers within the assay. To quantify the absolute abundance of each unique TCRbeta CDR3 rearrangement, sequence reads were collapsed and filtered. For each sample, productive Simpson clonality was calculated by taking the square root of Simpson's diversity index across productive rearrangements. TCRdb carries this immuneACCESS record with in-frame sequences only. Its versions omit some clonotypes, under half of them owing to an unresolved V gene in the studies checked, with the rest unexplained. V, J and clone size are taken as reported in that table, and D and trimming were inferred from the DNA itself. For this sample the table gives some 510,000 clones, of which around nine tenths were detected only once. The ten largest clones take up less than 2% of the sample.

Participants in the prospective study were aged roughly 18 to 90 years, lived in 20 to 30 United States geographic areas, and enrolled through a virtual design. To assign participants to cohorts, the prospective study relied on clinical history that participants themselves reported in a screening survey and a study questionnaire. Recovered participants in ImmuneRACE Cohort 3 were defined as having two consecutive negative NP/OP PCR tests, clearance from a healthcare professional, or resolution of symptoms. Each participant in the prospective study had whole blood, serum and a nasopharyngeal or oropharyngeal swab collected by mobile phlebotomists. Participants in the prospective study had the option to provide additional blood draws and questionnaires over a 2-month period. Blood samples from the prospective study were shipped frozen or at room temperature prior to DNA extraction. The CDR1 and CDR2 encoded by the germline V gene are SNHLY and FYNNEI. V drops 6 bases and J drops 4 bases, leaving 12 bases in between. Including the terminal cysteine and phenylalanine, the CDR3 comprises 14 residues. Only CDR3 DNA remains: 42 bases, in frame from the first base.

This TCR came from a woman aged 40 to 50 who had recovered from COVID-19. In this chain, TRBV2 is recombined with TRBJ2-2; TRBD1 is perhaps the D gene, given 6 matching bases. Sequencing was carried out using PBMCs or T cells enriched from blood (not recorded which). The DNA reads as follows: TGTGCCAGCAGCGGTGACAGGTCCACCGGGGAGCTGTTTTTT. Protein translation: CASSGDRSTGELFF.